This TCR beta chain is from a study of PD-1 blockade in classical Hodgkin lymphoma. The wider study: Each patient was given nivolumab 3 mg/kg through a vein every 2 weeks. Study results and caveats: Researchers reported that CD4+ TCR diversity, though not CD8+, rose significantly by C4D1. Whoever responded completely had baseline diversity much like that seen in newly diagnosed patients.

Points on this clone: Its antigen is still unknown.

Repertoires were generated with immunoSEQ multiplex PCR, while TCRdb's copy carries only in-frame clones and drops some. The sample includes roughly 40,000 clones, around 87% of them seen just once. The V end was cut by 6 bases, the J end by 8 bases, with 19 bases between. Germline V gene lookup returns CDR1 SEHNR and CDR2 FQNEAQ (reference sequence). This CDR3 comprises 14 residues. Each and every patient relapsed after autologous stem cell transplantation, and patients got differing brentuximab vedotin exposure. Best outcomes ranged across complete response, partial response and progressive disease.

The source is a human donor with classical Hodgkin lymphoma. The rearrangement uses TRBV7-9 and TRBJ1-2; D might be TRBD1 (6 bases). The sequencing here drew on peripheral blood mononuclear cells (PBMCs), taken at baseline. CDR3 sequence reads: CASSSEWGAGGYTF. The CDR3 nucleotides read TGTGCCAGCAGTTCAGAATGGGGGGCTGGAGGCTACACCTTC.